This T cell receptor beta chain was sequenced in a study of vaccination and CD4 T cells after COVID-19. CDR3 length equals 16 residues. From germline, CDR1 is ENHRY and CDR2 SYGVKD. The study's findings and limits: Relatively small numbers of convalescent patients were studied, with no early post-infection timepoints included.

Treatment: approximately nine-day PBMC culture with coronavirus spike peptide pools or control peptides (ViraFEST assay). Sequencing of DNA taken from cultured CD4+ T cells relied on the Oncomine TCR Beta short-read assay. TCRdb reanalysed the PCR reads using MiXCR and keeps one entry per CDR3 protein. The profile shows about 13,000 distinct CDR3 sequences, 44% of them singletons. Concerning this clonotype: What it binds is unknown. The junction departs from the called germline gene at one end, perhaps through a read error.

The TCR was taken from a human donor who had recovered from COVID-19. Sequenced material: CD4+ T cells from blood, cultured in vitro. This chain links TRBV10-3 with TRBJ1-1; TRBD1 is a possible D gene (6 bases). CDR3 nucleotides: TGTGCCATCAGTGAGTCGACAGCCGGAGGGGACACTGGAGCTTTCTTT. This translates into CAISESTAGGDTGAFF.